The entry below describes one T cell receptor beta chain. These data come from a study of blood T cell repertoires in COVID-19. On the study more broadly: Researchers got acute and convalescent COVID-19 samples from the United States, Italy and Spain. The cDNA or gDNA used as material had been derived from T cells, B-cell-depleted T cells, or PBMCs.

Source study methods: Estimation of nucleated cell counts relied on the amplification of reference gene primers. Only in-frame clones appear in the TCRdb table, and some are missing; sequencing was by immunoSEQ multiplex PCR. V, J and clone size were drawn from that table, and D and trimming were deduced from the DNA. The sample shows about 250,000 clones, roughly 88% of them seen only once. The germline gives CDR1 SNHLY, CDR2 FYNNEI. The J segment lost 4 bases and the V segment lost 4 bases, leaving 3 bases of the junction unmatched. This CDR3 contains 14 residues. The source of this sequence is a woman aged 40 to 55 who had recovered from COVID-19. The V and J genes are TRBV2 and TRBJ1-3; TRBD1 matches 8 bases. The specimen sequenced was peripheral blood. The DNA of the CDR3 is TGTGCCAGCAGTGCTACAGGGGGGGGAAACACCATATATTTT. Translation: CASSATGGGNTIYF.